This note documents a single T cell receptor (beta chain) sequence. Its target is unknown. This CDR3 has 13 amino acids. Trimming removed 8 bases at V and 12 bases at J, with 20 bases between. Per the germline V gene, CDR1 is SGDLS and CDR2 is YYNGEE. TRB rearrangements were amplified by multiplex PCR with BIOMED2 TRB-A/B primers. TCRdb recomputed calls from the multiplex PCR reads with MiXCR, one row per CDR3 protein. Of over a thousand distinct CDR3 sequences listed, over 15% were seen once; the top ten hold about two fifths. The sample originates from a study of T and B cells in COVID-19 patients. Looking at the study overall: Peripheral blood came from COVID-19 patients with active infection or after recovery.

Study findings and constraints: Active COVID-19 showed highly clonal TRB repertoires; recovery showed diversity and richness above healthy donors. Early severe-case samples and blood from mildly ill patients during symptoms were in short supply.

Blood genomic DNA input for TRB amplification was about 240-550 ng. The sequence was obtained from a human donor with active COVID-19. The chain has TRBV9 and TRBJ1-4; D is perhaps TRBD1 (5 bases). Input material: blood. The CDR3 protein is CASTMTERGELFF. The DNA of the CDR3 is TGTGCCAGTACGATGACAGAGAGGGGCGAACTGTTTTTT.